This T cell receptor beta chain was retrieved from a study of T cells in Graves' hyperthyroidism and ophthalmopathy. The CDR3 consists of 14 residues. From germline, CDR1 is ENHRY and CDR2 SYGVKD. V lost 0 bases and J 5 bases, leaving 11 bases between the germline ends. This clonotype was counted at least ten times. RNA transcripts served as the template for amplifying TCR beta CDR3 regions. The TCR CDR3 was amplified in a first-round RT-PCR using the HTBI primer set. TCRdb re-called the multiplex PCR reads with MiXCR, one entry per CDR3 protein. The data show a few hundred thousand distinct CDR3 sequences, approximately 15% seen once. Graves' hyperthyroidism qualified as stable when ophthalmopathy did not progress within 18 months.

The material sequenced was blood. This receptor was identified in a woman aged 18-35 years with Graves' hyperthyroidism. The V call is TRBV10-3, the J call TRBJ2-7; D is unresolved. CDR3 bases: TGTGCCATCAGTGAGTCCCAAGTACCTAACGAGCAGTACTTC. Translated: CAISESQVPNEQYF.